This T cell receptor (beta chain) emerged from a study of OX40 agonist ivuxolimab in advanced cancers. With respect to the entire study: Ivuxolimab, which targeted the costimulatory receptor OX40 (CD134), was an agonistic, fully human IgG2 monoclonal antibody. Intravenous ivuxolimab was administered to patients every 2 weeks at six dose levels: 0.01, 0.1, 0.3, 1.5, 3 and 10 mg/kg. Among the approximately 54 dose-escalation patients, around 19 had hepatocellular carcinoma, approximately 15 melanoma, 9 renal cell carcinoma and 9 head and neck cancer. In the dose-escalation cohort, over 65% of patients were male, and the mean age was approximately 60 years, with a range of roughly 20 to 80. Prior anti-PD-1, anti-PD-L1 or anti-CTLA-4 therapy was permitted, and approximately 41% of dose-escalation patients had received checkpoint inhibitors. Partial responses occurred in three dose-escalation patients: two with cutaneous melanoma and one with hepatocellular carcinoma. The point of sequencing TCRbeta in the periphery was to test whether ivuxolimab changed TCR sequence diversity and drove clonal T-cell expansion. The monotherapy dose-escalation portion (N ≈ 50 patients) of the phase I ivuxolimab trial is reported in the paper. What the study reported, not specific to this receptor: At doses of 0.1 to 3.0 mg/kg, clonal expansion of both CD4+ and CD8+ T cells in blood was seen between baseline and week 6. After ivuxolimab, CD8+ T cells had more expanded clones than CD4+ T cells on average. Which antigens the clonally expanded peripheral T cells were specific for was not determined. Low levels of normalized T-cell clonal expansion were also seen in some patients who did not respond. Partial responders in the 0.1-3.0 mg/kg groups had among the lowest normalized peripheral clonal expansion, especially among CD8+ T cells.

The trial excluded patients who had a history of autoimmune disease or were on systemic immunosuppression. Peripheral blood for TCR sequencing was collected from all dose cohorts at baseline, on cycle 4 day 1, and on cycle 7 day 1. The samples were taken from a phase I, first-in-human, multicenter, open-label dose-escalation trial of ivuxolimab. The trial enrolled adults with locally advanced or metastatic head and neck squamous cell, hepatocellular, melanoma or renal cell carcinoma. Before TCR sequencing, CD4+ and CD8+ T cells were separately sorted from peripheral blood. CDR1 and CDR2 are drawn from the germline V gene (reference sequence): MNHNY, SVGAGI. V loses 0 bases of germline sequence and J loses 5 bases, and the interval between the two ends is 13 bases. Inclusive of the bounding cysteine and phenylalanine, the CDR3 is 16 residues long. The CDR3 DNA has 48 bases and is translated from base 1.

Genomic DNA was extracted from sorted cells for sequencing of the TCRbeta CDR3 region. The immunoSEQ Assay was used for sequencing of TCRbeta CDR3 regions. TCRdb obtained this table from immuneACCESS and retained in-frame rearrangements with V and J assigned. These tables miss some clones; where compared with another copy, unresolved V genes account for less than half of the shortfall, and the remainder is unexplained. The sample table records about 77,000 clones; 80% to 90% of these occur just once. The ten largest clones represent approximately 0.8% of the sample. As to this clone: Its antigen is still unknown. Per-base qualities were not stored, and no clone one base away is much larger.

The starting material was CD4+ or CD8+ T cells sorted from blood, obtained in a trial of the OX40 agonist ivuxolimab. The sequence was collected from an adult with an advanced solid tumor such as melanoma, head and neck, liver or kidney cancer. The chain is made from TRBV6-6 and TRBJ1-4; the D gene cannot be resolved reliably. At the DNA level, the sequence is TGTGCCAGCAGTTACTCGGGATCAAGCAAAAATGAAAAACTGTTTTTT. It is translated as CASSYSGSSKNEKLFF.